These 31 T cell receptor beta chains were sequenced from one sample in a study of cytomegalovirus exposure and HLA in healthy donors. PCR amplification relied on 60 Vbeta primers (plus 13 Jbeta primers). Sequencing used immunoSEQ multiplex PCR; TCRdb keeps in-frame clones, though not all of them. In the table there are about 140,000 clones, 70% to 85% of which are singletons. Sequencing used PBMCs. Every receptor here comes from a young man in good health and CMV-seropositive.

This clone appeared a few times. V usage is TRBV5-4 and J usage is TRBJ2-1; TRBD2 matches 8 bases. Germline V lookup: CDR1 SGHNT, CDR2 YYREEE (reference sequence). The length of the CDR3 is 12 residues. The ends lost 4 bases at V and 7 bases at J; junction bases unmatched: 1. The CDR3: CASSGGGNEQFF. In nucleotides, the CDR3 is TGTGCCAGCAGCGGCGGGGGGAATGAGCAGTTCTTC.

The chain employs TRBV28 and TRBJ1-4, with 7 bases that match TRBD1. The CDR3 extends over 16 amino acids. With 5 bases clipped from V and 0 bases from J, the junction kept 6 bases outside the gene matches. Looked up from germline, CDR1 is MDHEN and CDR2 is SYDVKM. This chain's CDR3 is CASSGAGGTTNEKLFF. CDR3 in DNA: TGTGCCAGCAGTGGGGCAGGGGGAACAACTAATGAAAAACTGTTTTTT.

The genes are TRBV18 and TRBJ2-7; maybe TRBD1 (8 bases). Trimming removed 5 bases at V and 5 bases at J, with 22 bases between. CDR1 and CDR2 (germline): KGHSH, LQKENI. The length of the CDR3 is 16 residues. The CDR3 reads CASSTTGRQGANEQYF. CDR3 DNA sequence: TGTGCCAGCTCAACAACCGGGAGGCAGGGGGCGAACGAGCAGTACTTC.

The chain links TRBV28 to TRBJ1-3, with a tentative D call TRBD1 (6 bases). Trimming took 7 bases from V and 15 from J, leaving 19 bases between them. The CDR3 has 12 amino acids. CDR1 and CDR2 from the germline V gene are MDHEN and SYDVKM. DNA for the CDR3: TGTGCCAGCAACCTTAACGAGTGGGACACATATTTT. Amino acids: CASNLNEWDTYF.

V and J are TRBV25-1 and TRBJ2-5; perhaps TRBD2 as D (5 bases). The CDR3 is made up of 17 amino acids. Germline lookup yields CDR1 MGHDK and CDR2 SYGVNS. The V end lost 1 base, the J end lost 4 bases, and 19 bases lay between the germline ends. As DNA, the CDR3 is TGTGCCAGCAGTGAATCTTCTTCCGGGAATGTGGTAGAGACCCAGTACTTC. This codes for CASSESSSGNVVETQYF.

This clone occurred a few times. The chain joins TRBV19 to TRBJ1-1; D perhaps matches TRBD1 (5 bases). This CDR3 spans 17 amino acids. The V end lost 3 bases, the J end lost 0 bases, and 17 bases lay between the germline ends. Germline V gives CDR1 LNHDA, CDR2 SQIVND (reference sequence). The CDR3 spells CASSIPMGQPMNTEAFF. DNA of the CDR3: TGTGCCAGTAGTATTCCAATGGGGCAGCCCATGAACACTGAAGCTTTCTTT.

The CDR3 DNA reads TGTGCCAGCAGGAGACAGGGGGGTGTCACTGAAGCTTTCTTT. Encoded protein: CASRRQGGVTEAFF. This chain joins TRBV6-1 and TRBJ1-1; TRBD1 aligns across 9 bases. Germline values: CDR1 MNHNS, CDR2 SASEGT. The ends lost 6 bases at V and 4 bases at J; junction bases unmatched: 6. There are 14 residues in the CDR3.

The chain is built from TRBV7-3 and TRBJ2-3, with a possible D match to TRBD1 (5 bases). Trimming took off 0 bases at V and 1 base at J, with 11 bases between the two ends. This CDR3 has 16 amino acids. From germline, CDR1 is SGHTA and CDR2 FQGTGA. The CDR3 DNA sequence: TGTGCCAGCAGCTTAACTGTGGACATCCGCACAGATACGCAGTATTTT. Its translation: CASSLTVDIRTDTQYF.

This rearrangement joins TRBV28 to TRBJ1-2; D not certain. CDR1 MDHEN and CDR2 SYDVKM come from the germline V gene. V lost 2 bases to trimming and J lost 9 bases, with 7 bases between them. The CDR3 spans 11 residues. The CDR3, as DNA: TGTGCCAGCAGTTTACTGCAGAGCTACACCTTC. Its protein product is CASSLLQSYTF.

This chain links TRBV2 with TRBJ2-1, with 10 nucleotides matching TRBD2. The J segment lost 2 bases and the V segment lost 2 bases, leaving 9 bases of the junction unmatched. Germline CDR1 reads SNHLY; CDR2 reads FYNNEI. This CDR3 has 18 amino acids. The CDR3 DNA reads TGTGCCAGCAGTGAAAAGGGGGCGACTAGCGGGCCCTACAATGAGCAGTTCTTC. Its translation is CASSEKGATSGPYNEQFF. The variable domain in full, with the rest retrieved from reference TRBV2 and TRBJ2-1, is EPEVTQTPSHQVTQMGQEVILRCVPISNHLYFYWYRQILGQKVEFLVSFYNNEISEKSEIFDDQFSVERPDGSNFTLKIRSTKLEDSAMYFCASSEKGATSGPYNEQFFGPGTRLTVL.

The chain carries TRBV5-8 and TRBJ2-3, with 14 positions matching TRBD2. The length of the CDR3 is 17 residues. Per germline, CDR1 SGHTS and CDR2 YDEGEE. Unmatched junction bases numbered 9, after V lost 6 bases and J lost 3 bases. The CDR3 protein is CASTSGTSGGGTDTQYF. The CDR3, as DNA: TGTGCCAGCACCTCCGGGACTAGCGGGGGAGGAACAGATACGCAGTATTTT. Full variable domain (outside the CDR3, taken from reference TRBV5-8 and TRBJ2-3): EAGVTQSPTHLIKTRGQQATLRCSPISGHTSVYWYQQALGLGLQFLLWYDEGEERNRGNFPPRFSGRQFPNYSSELNVNALELEDSALYLCASTSGTSGGGTDTQYFGPGTRLTVL.

This chain links TRBV7-2 with TRBJ2-2, with TRBD1 matching over 8 bases. The CDR3 extends over 15 amino acids. CDR1 is SGHTA and CDR2 is FQGNSA in the germline V gene. V lost 3 bases and J lost 5; bases outside the gene matches: 5. DNA of the CDR3: TGTGCCAGCAGCTTCCGACAGGGGCGAACCGGGGAGCTGTTTTTT. It codes for CASSFRQGRTGELFF.

In its sample, this clone was seen once. This chain connects TRBV5-1 to TRBJ2-5; 10 bases agree with TRBD1. The J call may be incorrect, as the DNA end agrees better with TRBJ2-7. The CDR3 spans 17 residues. The V gene's germline CDR1 is SGHRS and CDR2 YFSETQ. CDR3 in amino acids: CASSLGLGQGVGYEQYF. The CDR3 DNA sequence: TGCGCCAGCAGCTTGGGTCTAGGACAGGGGGTAGGCTACGAGCAGTACTTC.

This chain connects TRBV7-8 to TRBJ2-7; D perhaps matches TRBD1 (5 bases). The CDR3 loop spans 12 amino acids. The germline V gene encodes CDR1 SGHVS and CDR2 FQNEAQ. The V gene lost 2 bases and the J gene lost 3 bases, with 5 bases spanning the gap. The CDR3 DNA follows: TGTGCCAGCAGCTTACAGGGCTACGAGCAGTACTTC. Residues: CASSLQGYEQYF.

The rearrangement uses TRBV19 and TRBJ2-1; 11 positions agree with TRBD1. Per germline, CDR1 LNHDA and CDR2 SQIVND (reference sequence). V lost 0 bases to trimming and J lost 5 bases; unmatched junction nucleotides: 3. This CDR3 spans 16 amino acids. The CDR3 is CASSIDWDRGDNEQFF. The CDR3 DNA reads as TGTGCCAGTAGTATAGACTGGGACAGGGGGGACAATGAGCAGTTCTTC.

The chain uses TRBV5-4 and TRBJ2-1; D remains unclear. Germline V lookup: CDR1 SGHNT, CDR2 YYREEE (reference sequence). CDR3 length: 14 residues. V dropped 4 bases and J dropped 7 bases, with 15 bases sitting between them. DNA for the CDR3: TGTGCCAGCAGCATTGATACTGTAGTAAATGAGCAGTTCTTC. Its protein product is CASSIDTVVNEQFF.

This chain links TRBV6-5 with TRBJ1-2, with TRBD1 matching 9 bases. Trimming removed 8 bases from V and 6 bases from J; junction bases left unmatched: 10. CDR3 length: 14 amino acids. Per germline, CDR1 MNHEY and CDR2 SVGAGI. The CDR3 DNA sequence: TGTGCCAGCTCGATCCGACAGGGGGTAGATGGCTACACCTTC. This gives the protein CASSIRQGVDGYTF.

The chain links TRBV5-1 to TRBJ2-1, with D perhaps matching TRBD2 (6 bases). Trimming left V 4 bases short and J 9 bases short, with 17 bases between. There are 14 residues in the CDR3. Germline lookup yields CDR1 SGHRS and CDR2 YFSETQ. CDR3 region: CASSPRLGGGEQFF. In nucleotides, the CDR3 is TGCGCCAGCAGCCCAAGACTAGGTGGGGGTGAGCAGTTCTTC.

The gene calls are TRBV11-3 and TRBJ2-7; 13 positions match TRBD2. Germline-derived CDR1 and CDR2 are SGHNT and YENEEA. The CDR3 sequence is 17 residues long. J was trimmed by 4 bases and V by 5 bases; bases with no gene match: 11. The CDR3 here is CASSTTIGLAGVYEQYF. CDR3 bases: TGTGCCAGCAGCACAACCATTGGACTAGCGGGAGTGTACGAGCAGTACTTC.

With regard to this clone: Other nucleotide sequences in the sample specify the same CDR3. This chain uses TRBV6-5 with TRBJ1-1, with TRBD1 as a possible D gene (5 bases). Germline CDR1 reads MNHEY; CDR2 reads SVGAGI. The CDR3 sequence is 13 residues long. V was trimmed by 8 bases and J by 1 base, leaving 11 bases between them. CDR3 nucleotide sequence: TGTGCCAGCTCCGACGGACAGAACACTGAAGCTTTCTTT. Residues: CASSDGQNTEAFF.

V gene TRBV9 combines with J gene TRBJ2-1, with 9 bases fitting TRBD2. The V and J ends lost 2 bases and 7 bases, in that order; junction bases with no gene match: 10. Germline assignment: CDR1 SGDLS and CDR2 YYNGEE. The CDR3 has 16 amino acids. The CDR3 DNA follows: TGTGCCAGCAGCGTTGTTGGCGGGAGGGCCGGAAATGAGCAGTTCTTC. This sequence encodes CASSVVGGRAGNEQFF.

The CDR3 DNA sequence: TGCGCCAGCAGCTTGACCAGGGTAAATGAGCAGTTCTTC. Translating gives CASSLTRVNEQFF. This rearrangement joins TRBV5-1 to TRBJ2-1; D possibly corresponds to TRBD1 (5 bases). The germline CDR1 and CDR2 sequences are SGHRS and YFSETQ. V lost 1 base and J lost 7, with 9 bases in between. The CDR3 is 13 amino acids.

This clone turned up a few times. The rearrangement links TRBV7-9 to TRBJ1-1, with 8 bases matching TRBD1. Germline CDR1 SEHNR, CDR2 FQNEAQ (reference sequence). The CDR3 contains 13 residues. Unmatched junction bases numbered 3, after V lost 1 base and J lost 8 bases. Here the CDR3 reads CASSLVGTGEAFF. The CDR3 DNA reads as TGTGCCAGCAGCTTAGTCGGGACAGGAGAAGCTTTCTTT.

In its sample, this clone was seen once. The chain couples TRBV18 to TRBJ1-3; D is perhaps TRBD1 (6 bases). CDR3 length equals 16 residues. CDR1 KGHSH and CDR2 LQKENI come from the germline V gene. Trimming cost V 3 bases and J 2 bases, with 14 bases left between them. The CDR3 DNA reads as TGTGCCAGCTCACCCTCCCGGGACAAGACTGGAAACACCATATATTTT. Translated, it gives CASSPSRDKTGNTIYF.

The chain uses TRBV4-2 and TRBJ2-7, with 10 nucleotides matching TRBD2. V dropped 2 bases and J dropped 0; count of bases not matched to a gene: 4. Germline V CDR1 and CDR2: LGHNA, YNFKEQ. The CDR3 is 16 residues long. CDR3 amino acids: CASSQIGLADSYEQYF. The CDR3 nucleotides read TGTGCCAGCAGCCAAATCGGACTAGCGGACTCCTACGAGCAGTACTTC.

The chain joins TRBV19 to TRBJ1-5; D not resolved. Germline CDR1 LNHDA, CDR2 SQIVND (reference sequence). Between the trimmed V and J ends, which lost 1 base and 4 bases, there was a span of 11 bases. This CDR3 is 15 amino acids long. The CDR3 sequence is CASSIVNSKNQPQHF. CDR3 DNA: TGTGCCAGTAGTATAGTTAACAGTAAAAATCAGCCCCAGCATTTT.

This chain connects TRBV19 to TRBJ1-1; D is perhaps TRBD1 (6 bases). This CDR3 spans 14 amino acids. The germline V and J ends were trimmed by 5 bases and 7 bases, with 17 bases remaining between them. Germline V gene sequence: CDR1 LNHDA, CDR2 SQIVND (reference sequence). The CDR3 protein is CASSRPGQTNEAFF. In nucleotides, the CDR3 is TGTGCCAGTAGTCGACCCGGACAGACGAATGAAGCTTTCTTT.

Comments on this clone: Germline and junction disagree at one end, which may indicate a read error. The V and J genes are TRBV2 and TRBJ2-5; D possibly corresponds to TRBD1 (6 bases). This CDR3 has 14 residues. Looked up from germline, CDR1 is SNHLY and CDR2 is FYNNEI. The CDR3 DNA reads as TGTGCCAGCAGCGAAGGACAGCCGGTAGAGACCCAGTACTTC. This encodes CASSEGQPVETQYF.

There are a few counts of this clone. The chain couples TRBV28 to TRBJ1-1; 12 bases map to TRBD1. There are 15 residues in the CDR3. Trimming removed 5 bases from V and 7 bases from J; junction bases left unmatched: 8. Per germline, CDR1 MDHEN and CDR2 SYDVKM. The CDR3 sequence is CASSLPGQGADEAFF. The DNA of the CDR3 is TGTGCCAGCAGTCTACCGGGACAGGGGGCGGATGAAGCTTTCTTT.

This chain uses TRBV11-2 with TRBJ1-5; D uncertain. Germline V gene data show CDR1 as SGHAT and CDR2 as FQNNGV. V was shortened by 4 bases and J by 0 bases, with 10 bases between the two germline ends. This CDR3 is 15 amino acids long. Here the CDR3 reads CASSSAGNSNQPQHF. CDR3 DNA: TGTGCCAGCAGCTCTGCGGGGAATAGCAATCAGCCCCAGCATTTT.

With regard to this clone: Other DNA sequences in the sample encode the same CDR3. The chain carries TRBV5-1 and TRBJ2-3; 13 bases align to TRBD2. CDR1 and CDR2 from the germline V gene are SGHRS and YFSETQ. The CDR3 runs 16 residues. With 2 bases clipped from V and 1 base from J, the junction kept 1 base outside the gene matches. CDR3 coding DNA: TGCGCCAGCAGCTTCGGACTAGCGGGGGGCACAGATACGCAGTATTTT. Its translation is CASSFGLAGGTDTQYF. The full variable domain, in which reference TRBV5-1 and TRBJ2-3 provide the parts outside the CDR3, is KAGVTQTPRYLIKTRGQQVTLSCSPISGHRSVSWYQQTPGQGLQFLFEYFSETQRNKGNFPGRFSGRQFSNSRSEMNVSTLELGDSALYLCASSFGLAGGTDTQYFGPGTRLTVL.